This T cell receptor beta chain was found in a study of T-cell memory formation after mild COVID-19. General study results and limits: Nothing confirmed that second-wave clones peaking on day 37 were specific for SARS-CoV-2. A balance of CD4 and CD8 characterized clones contracting day 15 to 85, whereas later expanders leaned CD4+.

Via MiXCR, TCRdb re-called the 5' RACE reads, giving one row per CDR3 protein. The repertoire consists of about 110,000 distinct CDR3 sequences, with roughly a sixth occurring once and the leading ten covering approximately 5.1%. On this clonotype itself: Its antigen is as yet unknown.

V dropped 4 bases and J dropped 5; count of bases not matched to a gene: 8. The CDR3 loop spans 15 amino acids. CDR1 and CDR2 from the germline V gene are SGHVS and FQNEAQ. This receptor was identified in a man in his late teens or twenties who had mild COVID-19 (a few samples of this study predate the infection). Cell type and time point are not known. The gene calls are TRBV7-8 and TRBJ2-7, with 10 bases lining up with TRBD1. Sequencing used PBMCs or a T cell subset sorted from them (not recorded which). CDR3 region: CASSWGWTGGDEQYF. The CDR3 DNA sequence: TGTGCCAGCAGCTGGGGGTGGACAGGGGGAGACGAGCAGTACTTC.